Below are 30 T cell receptor beta chains sequenced from a single sample in a study of blood T cells in healthy people across ages. Alongside a J-beta primer mix, a sample-barcoded 5' primer served in a second PCR lasting about 6 to 11 cycles. One entry per CDR3 protein results from TCRdb running MiXCR on the 5' RACE reads. The repertoire consists of hundreds of thousands of distinct CDR3 sequences, with roughly 64% occurring once and the leading ten covering over 20%. Sequenced sample: blood. The receptors were gathered from a man under 40 in good health.

The chain links TRBV12-3 or TRBV12-4 to TRBJ2-3, with D maybe TRBD2 (6 bases). Deletions cut 3 bases from V and 7 bases from J, with 17 bases between. The CDR3 consists of 15 residues. The CDR3 coding sequence is TGTGCCAGCAGTTTGGCGGGGAGTTGGGAGAATACGCAGTATTTT. It encodes CASSLAGSWENTQYF.

CDR3 loop: CASSYLGQGETQYF. CDR3 coding DNA: TGTGCCAGCAGTTACTTGGGTCAGGGGGAGACCCAGTACTTC. The gene calls are TRBV6-5 and TRBJ2-5; D might be TRBD1 (6 bases). The germline gives CDR1 MNHEY, CDR2 SVGAGI. The germline V and J ends were trimmed by 1 base and 5 bases, with 11 bases remaining between them. The CDR3 totals 14 residues.

This clonotype was seen only a few times. The chain recombines TRBV20-1 with TRBJ2-7, with a possible D match to TRBD2 (6 bases). Germline CDR1 and CDR2: DFQATT and SNEGSKA (reference sequence). CDR3 length: 15 amino acids. With 3 bases removed from V and 3 bases from J, the gap between germline ends came to 18 bases. The CDR3 DNA reads as TGCAGTGCTAGCCTGATCGGGACTCCTGACTACGAGCAGTACTTC. This gives the protein CSASLIGTPDYEQYF.

J is TRBJ1-1 and V is TRBV2; D is undetermined. Germline V gene lookup returns CDR1 SNHLY and CDR2 FYNNEI. This CDR3 comprises 15 residues. The V end was cut by 2 bases, the J end by 0 bases, with 10 bases between. CDR3 region: CASSELTGLNTEAFF. For the CDR3, the DNA is TGTGCCAGCAGTGAACTAACGGGCTTGAACACTGAAGCTTTCTTT.

The chain has TRBV12-5 and TRBJ2-7, with D maybe TRBD2 (7 bases). This CDR3 has 17 residues. The V end was cut by 5 bases, the J end by 7 bases, with 27 bases between. Germline lookup yields CDR1 LGHNT and CDR2 FRNRAP. Here the CDR3 DNA reads TGTGCTAGTGGTGGTCCCAGATGGGGCGGGGGCCGCGATGAGCAGTACTTC. Encoded protein: CASGGPRWGGGRDEQYF.

V usage is TRBV7-2 and J usage is TRBJ2-1, with 13 positions matching TRBD2. Germline CDR1 reads SGHTA; CDR2 reads FQGNSA. The CDR3 covers 17 residues. With 1 base clipped from V and 10 bases from J, the junction kept 10 bases outside the gene matches. This CDR3 is CASSLGTGTSGAGEQFF. CDR3 sequence (DNA): TGTGCCAGCAGCTTAGGTACCGGGACTAGCGGGGCAGGCGAGCAGTTCTTC.

The sample holds a few counts of this clonotype. The J gene is TRBJ1-2, the V gene TRBV11-2; D is unresolved. Germline values: CDR1 SGHAT, CDR2 FQNNGV. The CDR3 sequence is 14 residues long. Trimming shortened V by 3 bases and J by 4 bases, and 12 bases separated the two germline ends. The CDR3 coding sequence is TGTGCCAGCAGCTTTCAGGACGGATCCTATGGCTACACCTTC. This gives the protein CASSFQDGSYGYTF.

The genes are TRBV6-4 and TRBJ2-7, with TRBD2 matching 11 bases. Germline values: CDR1 MRHNA, CDR2 SNTAGT. The V and J ends lost 3 bases and 3 bases, in that order; junction bases with no gene match: 1. The CDR3 is made up of 14 amino acids. CDR3: CASSELAGDYEQYF. CDR3 nucleotides: TGTGCCAGCAGTGAACTAGCGGGGGACTACGAGCAGTACTTC.

V gene TRBV4-2 combines with J gene TRBJ2-3; the D is unclear. Trimming pared 0 bases from V and 4 bases from J, leaving 14 bases between. The CDR3 spans 16 residues. The germline V gene encodes CDR1 LGHNA and CDR2 YNFKEQ. DNA of the CDR3: TGTGCCAGCAGCCAAGATCCCCTTCCAAGGGCAGATACGCAGTATTTT. This translates into CASSQDPLPRADTQYF.

This clonotype showed up just a few times. V and J are TRBV12-3 or TRBV12-4 and TRBJ1-2; TRBD1 matches 7 bases. The CDR3 sequence is 14 residues long. V trimming: 5 bases; J trimming: 7 bases; junction bases outside the gene matches: 10. CDR3 DNA sequence: TGTGCCAGCAGTCTGCCAGGGGGATTTGGTGGCTACACCTTC. This translates into CASSLPGGFGGYTF.

Here the CDR3 DNA reads TGTGCCAGCAGCTTAATCTGGGATCAGCCCCAGCATTTT. Protein sequence: CASSLIWDQPQHF. J is TRBJ1-5 and V is TRBV7-2; D uncertain. Germline CDR1 SGHTA, CDR2 FQGNSA. Trimming pared 2 bases from V and 5 bases from J, leaving 7 bases between. The CDR3 totals 13 residues.

This clonotype was seen just once. The rearrangement joins TRBV4-1 to TRBJ2-1, with 7 bases lining up with TRBD2. Germline CDR1 reads MGHRA; CDR2 reads YSYEKL. This CDR3 has 17 residues. The junction had 9 bases not matched to a gene; V was cut back by 0 bases and J by 4 bases. Written as DNA, the CDR3 is TGCGCCAGCAGCCAAGATACGGCGGGAGCGGCATACAATGAGCAGTTCTTC. The encoded protein is CASSQDTAGAAYNEQFF.

The chain has TRBV21-1 and TRBJ1-2. TRBV21-1 is given as a pseudogene. The length of the CDR3 is 16 residues. CDR3 in DNA: TGTGCCAGCAGCAAAGCGCTTAGCGGCCTTTGGCTTGGCTACACCTTC. It is translated as CASSKALSGLWLGYTF.

This rearrangement joins TRBV30 to TRBJ2-7; D gene uncertain. V shed 5 bases and J shed 3 bases, with 11 bases lying between them. The CDR3 spans 12 residues. Looked up from germline, CDR1 is GTSNPN and CDR2 is SVGIG (reference sequence). CDR3 region: CAWAGADYEQYF. CDR3 coding DNA: TGTGCCTGGGCAGGCGCAGACTACGAGCAGTACTTC.

This clonotype was found many times. The genes are TRBV20-1 and TRBJ2-1, with 8 nucleotides matching TRBD2. The CDR3 loop spans 15 amino acids. CDR1 is DFQATT, CDR2 SNEGSKA, per germline (reference sequence). The junction had 11 bases not matched to a gene; V was cut back by 1 base and J by 9 bases. CDR3 nucleotides: TGCAGTGCTAGAGCGATGTCTATCCGGGAGGGTGAGCAGTTCTTC. Its translation: CSARAMSIREGEQFF.

This chain joins TRBV7-9 and TRBJ1-1; no definite D call. The germline V gene has CDR1 SEHNR and CDR2 FQNEAQ (reference sequence). V was clipped by 0 bases and J by 8 bases, with 13 bases between them. The CDR3 is 14 amino acids. CDR3 coding DNA: TGTGCCAGCAGCTTAGCAATGGACGGAACAGAAGCTTTCTTT. As protein: CASSLAMDGTEAFF.

The V call is TRBV27, the J call TRBJ1-2; D remains unclear. The CDR3 totals 12 residues. Germline values: CDR1 MNHEY, CDR2 SMNVEV (reference sequence). Between the trimmed V and J ends, which lost 6 bases and 10 bases, there was a span of 15 bases. Here the CDR3 reads CASSDGWGDYTF. CDR3 DNA: TGTGCCAGCAGCGACGGGTGGGGTGACTACACCTTC.

This clonotype has more than one count but fewer than ten. The V gene is TRBV4-3, the J gene TRBJ2-1; TRBD1 agrees at 7 bases. Germline V gene data show CDR1 as LGHNA and CDR2 as YSLEER. CDR3 size: 16 residues. V shed 0 bases, J shed 4 bases, and the junction held 6 bases outside the gene matches. CDR3 in amino acids: CASSQDGARGYNEQFF. For the CDR3, the DNA is TGCGCCAGCAGCCAAGATGGAGCCAGGGGGTACAATGAGCAGTTCTTC.

V is TRBV6-2 or TRBV6-3 and J is TRBJ1-2; D is unclear. Trimming shortened V by 0 bases and J by 0 bases, and 11 bases separated the two germline ends. There are 16 residues in the CDR3. Germline assignment: CDR1 MNHEY and CDR2 SVGEGT. CDR3 bases: TGTGCCAGCAGTTACTCCCGGACGGATGCTAACTATGGCTACACCTTC. Amino acid sequence: CASSYSRTDANYGYTF.

In its sample, this clonotype was seen a few times. The V call is TRBV6-5, the J call TRBJ2-1, with D maybe TRBD2 (6 bases). This CDR3 is 13 amino acids long. The V end was cut by 5 bases, the J end by 8 bases, with 13 bases between. Germline values: CDR1 MNHEY, CDR2 SVGAGI. CDR3 bases: TGTGCCAGCAGTGGCGGGGTGTTTGATGAGCAGTTCTTC. Amino acids: CASSGGVFDEQFF.

CDR3 DNA sequence: TGTGCCAGCAGCGGATGGGGCTACACCTTC. This encodes CASSGWGYTF. V gene TRBV9 combines with J gene TRBJ1-2; no firm D call. The V gene's germline CDR1 is SGDLS and CDR2 YYNGEE. The CDR3 totals 10 residues. Trimming stripped 3 bases from V and 8 bases from J, with 5 bases between.

This chain connects TRBV20-1 to TRBJ2-1; D ambiguous. Germline-derived CDR1 and CDR2 are DFQATT and SNEGSKA (reference sequence). This CDR3 comprises 10 residues. The germline V and J ends were trimmed by 6 bases and 9 bases, with 9 bases remaining between them. CDR3 amino acids: CSATWGEQFF. CDR3 DNA: TGCAGTGCCACCTGGGGTGAGCAGTTCTTC.

The rearrangement links TRBV7-2 to TRBJ2-1; 7 bases match TRBD2. Trimming at V came to 4 bases and at J to 4 bases, leaving 7 bases not matched to a gene. The CDR3 has 15 residues. Germline-derived CDR1 and CDR2 are SGHTA and FQGNSA. The CDR3 DNA reads as TGTGCCAGCAGCTGGAGCGGGGACTTTTACAATGAGCAGTTCTTC. Amino acids: CASSWSGDFYNEQFF.

The genes are TRBV29-1 and TRBJ2-4; tentative D call: TRBD1 (6 bases). Germline assignment: CDR1 SQVTM and CDR2 ANQGSEA. The CDR3 contains 12 residues. The ends were cut back, 6 bases at V and 1 base at J, with 7 bases in the middle. The CDR3 reads CSVGQAKNIQYF. DNA for the CDR3: TGCAGCGTCGGACAGGCCAAAAACATTCAGTACTTC.

The genes are TRBV5-1 and TRBJ2-5; 8 bases line up with TRBD1. Trimming cost V 6 bases and J 3 bases; bases outside gene matches: 10. Germline CDR1 is SGHRS and CDR2 is YFSETQ. The CDR3 contains 15 residues. CDR3 region: CASTMNPDREETQYF. CDR3 nucleotides: TGCGCCAGCACAATGAACCCGGACAGGGAAGAGACCCAGTACTTC.

The chain recombines TRBV12-3 or TRBV12-4 with TRBJ1-6, with D hard to call. V lost 6 bases, J lost 7 bases, and 22 bases lay in between. CDR3 length: 17 amino acids. CDR3 nucleotides: TGTGCCAGCAGCCTAGAGGCGGCTACGTCCCTAAATTCACCCCTCCACTTT. This translates into CASSLEAATSLNSPLHF.

This clonotype was seen more than once but under ten times. The J gene is TRBJ2-5, the V gene TRBV4-2, with D hard to call. Trimming removed 1 base at V and 0 bases at J, with 12 bases between. This CDR3 has 16 residues. Per germline, CDR1 LGHNA and CDR2 YNFKEQ. Here the CDR3 reads CASSQVDNPYQETQYF. CDR3 coding DNA: TGTGCCAGCAGCCAAGTAGACAACCCGTACCAAGAGACCCAGTACTTC.

The chain uses TRBV20-1 and TRBJ2-1, with a weak D call TRBD2 (5 bases). The V end was cut by 2 bases, the J end by 6 bases, with 14 bases between. The CDR3 runs 14 residues. Looked up from germline, CDR1 is DFQATT and CDR2 is SNEGSKA (reference sequence). In DNA, the CDR3 is TGCAGTGCTAGATTGGAGCGGCGAATCAATGAGCAGTTCTTC. Amino acids: CSARLERRINEQFF.

Only a few counts were recorded for this clonotype. This rearrangement joins TRBV9 to TRBJ2-1; maybe TRBD1 (5 bases). The V end lost 4 bases, the J end lost 10 bases, and 15 bases lay between the germline ends. Germline lookup yields CDR1 SGDLS and CDR2 YYNGEE. CDR3 size: 13 residues. The CDR3 here is CASSPTTELEQFF. CDR3 DNA: TGTGCCAGCAGCCCAACGACAGAGCTAGAGCAGTTCTTC.

The chain couples TRBV5-1 to TRBJ1-2; D uncertain. The V end lost 0 bases, the J end lost 4 bases, and 13 bases lay between the germline ends. This CDR3 spans 15 amino acids. Germline lookup yields CDR1 SGHRS and CDR2 YFSETQ. For the CDR3, the DNA is TGCGCCAGCAGCTTGGCCCTGGGGTCAGGCTATGGCTACACCTTC. Translation gives CASSLALGSGYGYTF. Based on the CDR3 plus reference TRBV5-1 and TRBJ1-2, the full variable domain is KAGVTQTPRYLIKTRGQQVTLSCSPISGHRSVSWYQQTPGQGLQFLFEYFSETQRNKGNFPGRFSGRQFSNSRSEMNVSTLELGDSALYLCASSLALGSGYGYTFGSGTRLTVV.